This T cell receptor beta chain is drawn from a study of blood T cells in healthy people across ages. Whole-study results and caveats: Across the age range, TCR beta diversity per million T cells fell in a roughly linear way. The authors considered diversity estimates from one million T cells to be underestimates.

For the second PCR, which ran for roughly 6 to 12 cycles, a sample-barcoded 5' primer and a J-beta primer mix were used. MiXCR, applied by TCRdb to the 5' RACE reads, yields one record per CDR3 protein. The table has around 1,000,000 distinct CDR3 sequences, under 30% seen once; the top ten hold about 0.72%. The germline V and J ends were trimmed by 2 bases and 3 bases, with 16 bases remaining between them. CDR1 is SGHTA and CDR2 is FQGNSA in the germline V gene. This CDR3 is built from 16 residues. This clonotype was seen only once. No antigen is known for it. The amount of total RNA extracted per sample was at least 5.5 micrograms. These data were likewise used in another study, on T cells of mothers and their children. That paper adds: Related mother-child pairs showed slightly, non-significantly higher overlap than unrelated pairs.

The TCR originated in a girl aged 2 to 9 in good health. The chain carries TRBV7-2 and TRBJ1-1; D uncertain. Sequenced material: blood. As DNA, the CDR3 is TGTGCCAGCAGCTTATCCAAGGGCAATGCCGACACTGAAGCTTTCTTT. Amino acid sequence: CASSLSKGNADTEAFF. Drawing the rest from reference TRBV7-2 and TRBJ1-1, the complete variable domain is GAGVSQSPSNKVTEKGKDVELRCDPISGHTALYWYRQSLGQGLEFLIYFQGNSAPDKSGLPSDRFSAERTGGSVSTLTIQRTQQEDSAVYLCASSLSKGNADTEAFFGQGTRLTVV.